A selection of T cell receptor beta chains follows, all from one sample in a study of blood T cell repertoires in COVID-19. TCRdb keeps only in-frame clones here, not all; method: immunoSEQ multiplex PCR. This sample has 250,000 to 350,000 clones, with less than 90% found just once. The material sequenced was PBMCs or T cells enriched from blood (not recorded which). Every receptor here comes from a woman aged 45-65 years who had recovered from COVID-19. Both conserved end residues are part of each CDR3. The order of the fields is V gene, CDR3 protein.

>TRBV4-1
CASSQAAGGTDTQYF
>TRBV19
CASSTRLAGLTDTQYF
>TRBV4-2
CASSQGTSLYEQYF
>TRBV7-2
CASRKGATSNYGYTF
>TRBV6-1
CVSSVRPRDRKYEQYF
>TRBV19
CASSNPQDRGDNYGYTF
>TRBV27
CASSLLQRGGYEQYF
>TRBV7-2
CASSSTRVRGNTIYF
>TRBV30
CAWIPADRVPPLHF
>TRBV5-4
CASSLPGGQGLHEQFF
>TRBV24-1
CATSAAPGTVLLGNQPQHF
>TRBV4-2
CASSQGRGGQDEQFF
>TRBV6-5
CASSPYGGYYEQYF
>TRBV27
CASSFLDSYTQYF
>TRBV5-1
CASSLRLAENTGELFF
>TRBV7-9
CASRTRTGETGELFF
>TRBV7-2
CASSLGGTGYGYTF